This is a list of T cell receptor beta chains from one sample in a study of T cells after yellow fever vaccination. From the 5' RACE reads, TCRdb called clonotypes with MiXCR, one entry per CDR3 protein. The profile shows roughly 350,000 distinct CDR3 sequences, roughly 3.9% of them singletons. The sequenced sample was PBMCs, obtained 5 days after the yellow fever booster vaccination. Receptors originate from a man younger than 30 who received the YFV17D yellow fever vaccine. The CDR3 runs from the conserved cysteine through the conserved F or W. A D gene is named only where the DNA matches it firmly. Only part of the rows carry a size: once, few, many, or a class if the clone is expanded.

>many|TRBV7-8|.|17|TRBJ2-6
TGTGCCAGCAGCCCAGGGGTAGGGACCTCTGGGGCCAACGTCCTGACTTTC
CASSPGVGTSGANVLTF
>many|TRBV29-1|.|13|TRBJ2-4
TGCAGCGTTGAACCAGGGTTTGGGAGCATTCAGTACTTC
CSVEPGFGSIQYF
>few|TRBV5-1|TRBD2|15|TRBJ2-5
TGCGCCAGCAGCTTGGGGGGGGGATACCAAGAGACCCAGTACTTC
CASSLGGGYQETQYF
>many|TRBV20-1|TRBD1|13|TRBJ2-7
TGCAGTGCAATCGGGACAGCAGCCTACGAGCAGTACTTC
CSAIGTAAYEQYF
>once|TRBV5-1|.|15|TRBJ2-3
TGCGCCAGCAGCAGGGGGGCGATGACCCCAGATACGCAGTATTTT
CASSRGAMTPDTQYF
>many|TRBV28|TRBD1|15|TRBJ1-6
TGTGCCAGCAGTTTGGGGACAGGGGTTAATTCACCCCTCCACTTT
CASSLGTGVNSPLHF
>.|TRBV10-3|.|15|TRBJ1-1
TGTGCCATCAGTGAGTCCACAGGGATATGGACTGAAGCTTTCTTT
CAISESTGIWTEAFF
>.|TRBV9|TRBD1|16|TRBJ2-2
TGTGCCAGCAGCGATACCCAGGACAGGGACACCGGGGAGCTGTTTTTT
CASSDTQDRDTGELFF
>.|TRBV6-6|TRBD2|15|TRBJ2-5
TGTGCCAGCAGTTACTGGACTAGCGGGGGGGGAGCCCAGTACTTC
CASSYWTSGGGAQYF
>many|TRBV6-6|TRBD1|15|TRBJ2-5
TGTGCCAGCAGTTACGGGACAGGGGGCGGAGAGACCCAGTACTTC
CASSYGTGGGETQYF
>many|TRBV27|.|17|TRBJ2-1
TGTGCCAGCAGTTCCCTGCGGAGGGCAGGCGAGTACAATGAGCAGTTCTTC
CASSSLRRAGEYNEQFF
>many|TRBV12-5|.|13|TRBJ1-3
TGTGCTAGTGGCGGGAGCTCTGGAAACACCATATATTTT
CASGGSSGNTIYF
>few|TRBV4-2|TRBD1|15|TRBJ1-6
TGTGCCAGCAGATCGATGGACAGGAATAATTCACCCCTCCACTTT
CASRSMDRNNSPLHF
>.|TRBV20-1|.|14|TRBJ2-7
TGCAGTGCAGATCCTGCCGATCCGGCCTACGAGCAGTACTTC
CSADPADPAYEQYF
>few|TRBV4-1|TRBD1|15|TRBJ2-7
TGCGCCAGCAGCCAATTACCGGGACAGCCAAGGGAGCAGTACTTC
CASSQLPGQPREQYF
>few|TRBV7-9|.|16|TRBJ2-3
TGTGCCAGCAGCTTAGAGGGATCATTGGGCACAGATACGCAGTATTTT
CASSLEGSLGTDTQYF
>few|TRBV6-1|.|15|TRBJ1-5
.
CASILGDRPNQPQHF
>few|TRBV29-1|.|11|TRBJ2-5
TGCAGCGGGGATCTGGGAGAGACCCAGTACTTC
CSGDLGETQYF
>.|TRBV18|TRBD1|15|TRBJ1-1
TGTGCCAGCTCACCACCAGGGACAGTTGAAACTGAAGCTTTCTTT
CASSPPGTVETEAFF
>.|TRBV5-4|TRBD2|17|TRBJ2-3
TGTGCCAGCAGGAAGGCGGGGGAGCGAACTAGCACAGATACGCAGTATTTT
CASRKAGERTSTDTQYF
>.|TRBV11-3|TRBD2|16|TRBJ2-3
TGTGCCAGCAGCTCGCGGTCTAGCGGGGAAATTGGCACGCAGTATTTT
CASSSRSSGEIGTQYF
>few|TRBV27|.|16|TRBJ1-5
TGTGCCAGCAGTATGGCTATAGGGGATAGCAATCAGCCCCAGCATTTT
CASSMAIGDSNQPQHF
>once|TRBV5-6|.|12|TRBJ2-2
TGTGCCAGGAGTTTCCTCCATGGGGAGCTGTTTTTT
CARSFLHGELFF
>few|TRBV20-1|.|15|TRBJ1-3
TGCAGTGCTAGAGATCTGCCTGGCTCTGGAAACACCATATATTTT
CSARDLPGSGNTIYF
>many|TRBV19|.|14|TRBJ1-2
TGTGCCAGTAGCTTCAGGGTAGCAAACTATGGCTACACCTTC
CASSFRVANYGYTF
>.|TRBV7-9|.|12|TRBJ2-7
TGTGCCAGCAGCTCCAACTCCTACGAGCAGTACTTC
CASSSNSYEQYF
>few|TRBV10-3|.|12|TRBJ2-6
TGTGCCATCACCGGGGAAGCCAACGTCCTGACTTTC
CAITGEANVLTF
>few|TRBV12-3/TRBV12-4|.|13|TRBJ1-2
TGTGCCAGCAGTTCAACAGATAACTATGGCTACACCTTC
CASSSTDNYGYTF
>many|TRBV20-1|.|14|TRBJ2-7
TGCAGTGCTAGAGATTGGCCTCATGGAGGCGAGCAGTACTTC
CSARDWPHGGEQYF
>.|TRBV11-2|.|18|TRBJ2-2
TGTGCCAGCAGCTTAGGGGGGCAGGGTACCCCGAACACCGGGGAGCTGTTTTTT
CASSLGGQGTPNTGELFF
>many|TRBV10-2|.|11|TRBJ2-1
TGCGCCAGCAGTCAATTTGGGGAGCAGTTCTTC
CASSQFGEQFF
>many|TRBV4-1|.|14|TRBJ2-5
TGCGCCAGCAGCCAAGAGAATATTCGTGAGACCCAGTACTTC
CASSQENIRETQYF
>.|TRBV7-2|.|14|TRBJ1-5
TGTGCCAGCAGCTACGGAGGGGAGGGTCAGCCCCAGCATTTT
CASSYGGEGQPQHF
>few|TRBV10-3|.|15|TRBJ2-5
TGTGCCATCAGTGGCCGGGACGCGGCCCAAGAGACCCAGTACTTC
CAISGRDAAQETQYF
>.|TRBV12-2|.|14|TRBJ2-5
TGTGCAAGTCGCTTGCGCCTTTGCGGGGAGACCCAGTACTTC
CASRLRLCGETQYF
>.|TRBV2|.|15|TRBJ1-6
TGTGCCAGCAGCCTGGACAGCTCCTATAATTCACCCCTCCACTTT
CASSLDSSYNSPLHF
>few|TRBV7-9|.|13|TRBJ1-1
TGTGCCAGCAGCGCGGACGGGGACACTGAAGCTTTCTTT
CASSADGDTEAFF
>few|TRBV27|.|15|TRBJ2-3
TGTGCCAGCAGTTTCGGCGTCTGGGGTCCAGATACGCAGTATTTT
CASSFGVWGPDTQYF
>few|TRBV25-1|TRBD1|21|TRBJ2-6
TGTGCCAGCAGTGATAAGGGGACAGGGGTTACCCGGTATGTGGGAGCCAACGTCCTGACTTTC
CASSDKGTGVTRYVGANVLTF
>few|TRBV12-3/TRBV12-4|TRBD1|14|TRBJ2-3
TGTGCCAGCAGGCGGACAGGGGCTCAGGATACGCAGTATTTT
CASRRTGAQDTQYF
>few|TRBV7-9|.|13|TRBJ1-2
TGCTCCCCCAAACGAGGTTACCCCTATGGCTACACCTTC
CSPKRGYPYGYTF
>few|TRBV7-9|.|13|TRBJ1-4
TGTGCCAGCAGCTTAGTAGCAGAGGGAAAACTGTTTTTT
CASSLVAEGKLFF
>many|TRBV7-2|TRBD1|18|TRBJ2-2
TGTGCCAGCAGTTGGTCCCGCCCGGGACAGGGGGACACCGGGGAGCTGTTTTTT
CASSWSRPGQGDTGELFF
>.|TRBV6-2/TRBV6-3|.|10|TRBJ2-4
TGTGCCAGCAGTGATGGCATTCAGTACTTC
CASSDGIQYF
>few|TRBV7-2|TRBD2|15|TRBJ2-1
TGTGCCAGCAGCTACTCCGGGGGGGCGAGGGGTGAGCAGTTCTTC
CASSYSGGARGEQFF
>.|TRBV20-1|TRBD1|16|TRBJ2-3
TGCAGTGCTAGAGCCTTCAGGGGGTTGAAGTCAGATACGCAGTATTTT
CSARAFRGLKSDTQYF
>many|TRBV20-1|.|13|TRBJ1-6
TGCAGTGCTCCCCTAAGGGGGGTGTCACCCCTCCACTTT
CSAPLRGVSPLHF
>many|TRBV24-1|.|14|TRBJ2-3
TGTGCCACCAGTGATCCATTAGCGACAGATACGCAGTATTTT
CATSDPLATDTQYF
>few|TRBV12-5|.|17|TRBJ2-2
TGTGCTAGTGGTTTGGTACTACCGAGGGTTAGTCCCGGGGAGCTGTTTTTT
CASGLVLPRVSPGELFF
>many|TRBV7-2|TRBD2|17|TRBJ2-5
TGTGCCAGCAGCTTAGTGGGACTAGCGGGGAATCAAGAGACCCAGTACTTC
CASSLVGLAGNQETQYF
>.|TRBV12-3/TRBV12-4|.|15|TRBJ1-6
TGTGCCAGCAGTTTAGCGGAGGGGGTTGATTCACCCCTCCACTTT
CASSLAEGVDSPLHF
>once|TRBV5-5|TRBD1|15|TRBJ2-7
TGTGCCAGCAGCTTGCATCGGACAGGGGGCGTCGAGCAGTACTTC
CASSLHRTGGVEQYF
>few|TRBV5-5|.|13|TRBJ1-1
TGTGCCAGCAGCTTGGCCGTGGGGGTCGGAGCTTTCTTT
CASSLAVGVGAFF
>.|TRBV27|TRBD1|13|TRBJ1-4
TGTGCCAGCAGAACGGACAGGGCCGAAAAACTGTTTTTT
CASRTDRAEKLFF
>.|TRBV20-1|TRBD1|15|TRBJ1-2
TGCAGTGCTAGTATTGGGTGGGACAGGGAGGATGGCTACACCTTC
CSASIGWDREDGYTF
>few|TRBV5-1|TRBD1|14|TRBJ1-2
TGCGCCAGCAGATCAGCAGGGGGCCACTATGGCTACACCTTC
CASRSAGGHYGYTF
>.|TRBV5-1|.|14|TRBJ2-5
TGCGCCAGCAGCTTGGGGTTCCTAGAGGTGACCCAGTACTTC
CASSLGFLEVTQYF